This entry lists 29 T cell receptor beta chains sequenced from one sample in a study of blood T cell repertoires in COVID-19. The data were produced by immunoSEQ multiplex PCR, yet TCRdb's version contains in-frame clones alone and is incomplete. This table has roughly 80,000 clones, approximately 87% appearing once. The sequencing sample was made of peripheral blood. The receptors shown here come from a woman in her seventies with acute or convalescent COVID-19.

Written as DNA, the CDR3 is TGTGCCAGCAGCCGCTTGAGGGAATCTAGCACAGATACGCAGTATTTT. Amino acid sequence: CASSRLRESSTDTQYF. The chain is built from TRBV5-5 and TRBJ2-3, with D perhaps TRBD2 (5 bases). CDR3 length equals 16 residues. Deletions cut 4 bases from V and 0 bases from J, with 15 bases between. Germline V gives CDR1 SGHKS, CDR2 YYEKEE (reference sequence).

This chain's CDR3 is CASSLGTANYGYTF. CDR3 in DNA: TGCGCCAGCAGCTTAGGGACAGCTAACTATGGCTACACCTTC. V and J are TRBV5-1 and TRBJ1-2, with 7 bases that match TRBD1. The CDR3 is made up of 14 amino acids. After removal of 2 bases from V and 0 bases from J, the junction contained 1 base not matched to a gene. CDR1 is SGHRS, CDR2 YFSETQ, per germline.

The CDR3 reads CASSLDGQGQEKLFF. CDR3 DNA sequence: TGTGCCAGCAGCTTAGATGGACAGGGTCAGGAAAAACTGTTTTTT. The gene calls are TRBV7-8 and TRBJ1-4; 8 bases are shared with TRBD1. CDR3 length equals 15 residues. V lost 1 base, J lost 8 bases, and 6 bases stayed unmatched. Per germline, CDR1 SGHVS and CDR2 FQNEAQ. Drawing the rest from reference TRBV7-8 and TRBJ1-4, the complete variable domain is GAGVSQSPRYKVAKRGQDVALRCDPISGHVSLFWYQQALGQGPEFLTYFQNEAQLDKSGLPSDRFFAERPEGSVSTLKIQRTQQEDSAVYLCASSLDGQGQEKLFFGSGTQLSVL.

This clone appeared a few times. The chain has TRBV3-1 (or the pseudogene TRBV3-2) and TRBJ1-1; TRBD1 might be the D (5 bases). CDR1 and CDR2 from the germline V gene are LGHDT and YNNKEL (reference sequence). V was shortened by 5 bases and J by 6 bases, with 19 bases between the two germline ends. This CDR3 contains 15 residues. In DNA form, the CDR3 reads TGTGCCAGCAGCTGGGGGAGGGCAGGCCTACCTGAAGCTTTCTTT. Amino acids: CASSWGRAGLPEAFF.

This clone was counted a single time. J is TRBJ2-3 and V is TRBV4-1; 8 bases agree with TRBD1. The CDR3 contains 12 residues. CDR1 and CDR2 from the germline V gene are MGHRA and YSYEKL. After removal of 6 bases from V and 11 bases from J, the junction contained 7 bases not matched to a gene. CDR3 region: CASRGDRNVQYF. The CDR3 nucleotides are TGCGCCAGCAGGGGGGACAGGAACGTGCAGTATTTT.

This clone occurred once. J is TRBJ1-2 and V is TRBV2, with D possibly matching TRBD1 (5 bases). This CDR3 has 12 amino acids. The V end lost 5 bases, the J end lost 6 bases, and 10 bases lay between the germline ends. Germline loops: CDR1 SNHLY, CDR2 FYNNEI. CDR3 DNA sequence: TGTGCCAGCAGTTATAGGGGTAATGGCTACACCTTC. Translating gives CASSYRGNGYTF.

This chain links TRBV11-3 with TRBJ2-3; 8 bases are shared with TRBD1. CDR1 and CDR2 (germline): SGHNT, YENEEA. CDR3 length: 15 amino acids. J lost 4 bases, V lost 5 bases, and 8 bases had no gene match. The CDR3 region is CASSRTGLDADTQYF. The CDR3 coding sequence is TGTGCCAGCAGCCGGACAGGGTTAGATGCAGATACGCAGTATTTT.

The chain uses TRBV12-3 or TRBV12-4 and TRBJ2-1, with 8 bases aligning to TRBD2. This CDR3 contains 13 residues. Trimming removed 6 bases from V and 9 bases from J; junction bases left unmatched: 7. CDR3 nucleotide sequence: TGTGCCAGCAGAGGGACTAGTTCAAGTGAGCAGTTCTTC. As protein: CASRGTSSSEQFF.

J is TRBJ1-5 and V is TRBV19; possible D gene TRBD1, 5 bases. Deletions cut 3 bases from V and 3 bases from J, with 9 bases between. Germline V gene sequence: CDR1 LNHDA, CDR2 SQIVND (reference sequence). The CDR3 covers 14 residues. CDR3 in amino acids: CASSIEDNNQPQHF. CDR3 nucleotide sequence: TGTGCCAGTAGTATCGAGGACAACAATCAGCCCCAGCATTTT.

This clone was seen once. This rearrangement joins TRBV4-1 to TRBJ1-1; D may be TRBD1 (5 bases). Germline values: CDR1 MGHRA, CDR2 YSYEKL. The ends were cut back, 1 base at V and 1 base at J, with 19 bases in the middle. This CDR3 comprises 18 residues. The CDR3 region is CASSQVSARSGGNTEAFF. CDR3 nucleotide sequence: TGCGCCAGCAGCCAAGTTTCGGCCCGGTCCGGGGGGAACACTGAAGCTTTCTTT.

CDR3 loop: CASFQPGGAGETQYF. CDR3 nucleotides: TGTGCCAGCTTCCAACCGGGGGGGGCCGGGGAGACCCAGTACTTC. The chain joins TRBV6-5 to TRBJ2-5, with 8 bases fitting TRBD2. With 8 bases clipped from V and 5 bases from J, the junction kept 13 bases outside the gene matches. CDR1 and CDR2 from the germline V gene are MNHEY and SVGAGI. CDR3 length equals 15 residues.

The chain joins TRBV9 to TRBJ2-3; 9 nucleotides match TRBD2. CDR3 length equals 17 residues. Germline CDR1 SGDLS, CDR2 YYNGEE. V trimming: 4 bases; J trimming: 2 bases; junction bases outside the gene matches: 11. CDR3 amino acids: CASSLTARLAATDTQYF. The CDR3 nucleotides read TGTGCCAGCAGCCTCACGGCCCGACTAGCGGCCACAGATACGCAGTATTTT.

In DNA, the CDR3 is TGTGCCAGCAGCCAACCCGACAGGGCTGTCGGCTACACCTTC. This sequence encodes CASSQPDRAVGYTF. The V gene is TRBV4-2, the J gene TRBJ1-2; 7 positions agree with TRBD1. The CDR3 extends over 14 amino acids. Germline CDR1 is LGHNA and CDR2 is YNFKEQ. V dropped 2 bases and J dropped 8; count of bases not matched to a gene: 8.

V and J are TRBV10-3 and TRBJ2-5, with 9 bases matching TRBD2. This CDR3 comprises 14 residues. Unmatched junction bases numbered 7, after V lost 6 bases and J lost 5 bases. Germline-derived CDR1 and CDR2 are ENHRY and SYGVKD. This CDR3 is CAISTSGWAETQYF. In nucleotides, the CDR3 is TGTGCCATCAGCACTAGCGGGTGGGCCGAGACCCAGTACTTC.

The chain links TRBV7-9 to TRBJ2-5, with a weak D call TRBD2 (6 bases). V was pared by 4 bases and J by 5 bases, with 14 bases between. CDR3 length: 14 amino acids. Germline loops: CDR1 SEHNR, CDR2 FQNEAQ (reference sequence). CDR3 sequence reads: CASSSPTAGETQYF. The DNA of the CDR3 is TGTGCCAGCAGCTCCCCTACTGCGGGGGAGACCCAGTACTTC.

This chain uses TRBV2 with TRBJ2-2, with 10 bases fitting TRBD2. Germline values: CDR1 SNHLY, CDR2 FYNNEI. The CDR3 is 16 residues long. With 6 bases clipped from V and 0 bases from J, the junction kept 4 bases outside the gene matches. The CDR3 DNA is TGTGCCAGCAGATGGACTAGCGGCGCGAACACCGGGGAGCTGTTTTTT. Its translation: CASRWTSGANTGELFF.

J is TRBJ2-1 and V is TRBV11-2; TRBD1 matches 9 bases. This CDR3 spans 14 amino acids. V gave up 4 bases and J gave up 6 bases; unmatched junction bases: 4. Looked up from germline, CDR1 is SGHAT and CDR2 is FQNNGV. The CDR3 region has the DNA TGTGCCAGCAGCTCCCCGGACAGGGGCAATGAGCAGTTCTTC. It encodes CASSSPDRGNEQFF.

The chain links TRBV28 to TRBJ1-1, with TRBD1 as a possible D gene (5 bases). The length of the CDR3 is 15 residues. V shed 4 bases and J shed 4 bases, with 16 bases lying between them. Germline V gene lookup returns CDR1 MDHEN and CDR2 SYDVKM. The CDR3 sequence: CASSSGTGPFTEAFF. In DNA form, the CDR3 reads TGTGCCAGCAGTTCGGGTACAGGCCCTTTCACTGAAGCTTTCTTT.

The chain links TRBV5-6 to TRBJ1-2; TRBD1 aligns across 7 bases. V shed 4 bases and J 2 bases; nucleotides not matched to a gene: 5. The CDR3 has 14 residues. Germline-derived CDR1 and CDR2 are SGHDT and YYEEEE. The CDR3 reads CASSPDRSNYGYTF. In DNA form, the CDR3 reads TGTGCCAGCAGCCCGGACAGGTCGAACTATGGCTACACCTTC.

This rearrangement joins TRBV5-6 to TRBJ1-2; 9 bases map to TRBD1. V lost 7 bases to trimming and J lost 6 bases; unmatched junction nucleotides: 22. Germline V lookup: CDR1 SGHDT, CDR2 YYEEEE. The CDR3 runs to 18 residues. The chain's CDR3 is CASFQERGTGRRFNGYTF. For the CDR3, the DNA is TGTGCCAGCTTCCAGGAAAGAGGGACAGGGAGGCGTTTTAATGGCTACACCTTC.

The chain joins TRBV6-5 to TRBJ1-3; D ambiguous. The CDR3 totals 11 residues. Germline V gene data show CDR1 as MNHEY and CDR2 as SVGAGI. Trimming pared 7 bases from V and 2 bases from J, leaving 3 bases between. As DNA, the CDR3 is TGTGCCAGCACTGCTGGAAACACCATATATTTT. Translating it yields CASTAGNTIYF.

The rearrangement uses TRBV3-1 (or the pseudogene TRBV3-2) and TRBJ1-3; TRBD1 might be the D (6 bases). This CDR3 contains 14 residues. Trimming removed 2 bases at V and 2 bases at J, with 7 bases between. CDR1 is LGHDT and CDR2 is YNNKEL in the germline V gene (reference sequence). The CDR3 spells CASSQRDTGNTIYF. The CDR3 DNA reads TGTGCCAGCAGCCAACGGGACACTGGAAACACCATATATTTT.

This chain links TRBV7-9 with TRBJ1-4; D is unresolved. The ends were cut back, 6 bases at V and 4 bases at J, with 3 bases in the middle. Germline CDR1 is SEHNR and CDR2 is FQNEAQ (reference sequence). The CDR3 has 11 residues. The CDR3 sequence is CASRLNEKLFF. CDR3 sequence (DNA): TGTGCCAGCAGACTTAATGAAAAACTGTTTTTT.

The gene calls are TRBV27 and TRBJ1-2; 8 bases map to TRBD1. The CDR3 covers 13 residues. J was trimmed by 8 bases and V by 5 bases; bases with no gene match: 7. CDR1 MNHEY and CDR2 SMNVEV come from the germline V gene (reference sequence). The CDR3 DNA follows: TGTGCCAGCAGTACCGGACAGGGAAGCGGCTACACCTTC. Its protein is CASSTGQGSGYTF.

The chain uses TRBV5-4 and TRBJ2-2; 8 bases map to TRBD2. The CDR3 length is 15 residues. CDR1 and CDR2 (germline): SGHNT, YYREEE (reference sequence). V shed 4 bases and J 7 bases; nucleotides not matched to a gene: 9. The CDR3 region is CASSPSGGFSGELFF. The CDR3 nucleotides read TGTGCCAGCAGCCCCTCGGGGGGGTTTAGCGGGGAGCTGTTTTTT.

The chain carries TRBV11-2 and TRBJ2-2, with 8 bases identical to TRBD1. In germline, CDR1 is SGHAT, CDR2 FQNNGV. The length of the CDR3 is 19 residues. V lost 1 base, J lost 2 bases, and 12 bases stayed unmatched. CDR3 loop: CASSLGGTGRGGNTGELFF. The CDR3 nucleotides are TGTGCCAGCAGCTTAGGAGGGACAGGTCGGGGAGGTAACACCGGGGAGCTGTTTTTT.

This chain uses TRBV18 with TRBJ2-1; 7 bases agree with TRBD2. V lost 2 bases, J lost 5 bases, and 12 bases stayed unmatched. CDR3 length: 17 amino acids. Germline-derived CDR1 and CDR2 are KGHSH and LQKENI. The CDR3 sequence: CASSPSAEAGRDNEQFF. CDR3 sequence (DNA): TGTGCCAGCTCACCATCCGCGGAAGCGGGACGTGACAATGAGCAGTTCTTC.

The genes are TRBV9 and TRBJ1-5; D is possibly TRBD1 (5 bases). Germline assignment: CDR1 SGDLS and CDR2 YYNGEE. The CDR3 has 14 amino acids. The ends were cut back, 3 bases at V and 7 bases at J, with 14 bases in the middle. The CDR3 loop is CASSASGGVQPQHF. The CDR3 nucleotides are TGTGCCAGCAGCGCCAGTGGGGGGGTCCAGCCCCAGCATTTT.

This chain links TRBV5-4 with TRBJ1-2; 8 bases match TRBD1. Germline loops: CDR1 SGHNT, CDR2 YYREEE (reference sequence). This CDR3 is built from 13 residues. V shed 4 bases and J 4 bases; nucleotides not matched to a gene: 3. The CDR3 bases are TGTGCCAGCAGCCCGGACAGGGCCTATGGCTACACCTTC. Translating gives CASSPDRAYGYTF. Together with reference TRBV5-4 and TRBJ1-2, the CDR3 gives the full variable domain: ETGVTQSPTHLIKTRGQQVTLRCSSQSGHNTVSWYQQALGQGPQFIFQYYREEENGRGNFPPRFSGLQFPNYSSELNVNALELDDSALYLCASSPDRAYGYTFGSGTRLTVV.